This TCR beta chain was captured in a study of cytomegalovirus exposure and HLA in healthy donors. Findings of the study overall: TCR beta chains numbering under 200 were designated cytomegalovirus-associated. Reports described diagnosis of cytomegalovirus status by the classifier as highly specific and sensitive. Highest at DRB1 and lowest at HLA-C, TCR association rates differed among HLA loci in a later analysis.

The PCR had 60 Vbeta and 13 Jbeta primers. The assay was immunoSEQ multiplex PCR, and TCRdb's table has in-frame clones only and misses some. Altogether more than 150,000 clones are present, around 80% being singletons, with the ten largest covering 7.7%. This clone was seen only a few times. Its specificity is unknown. CDR3 size: 14 residues. Deletions cut 0 bases from V and 3 bases from J, with 9 bases between. From germline, CDR1 is SGHRS and CDR2 YFSETQ. The chain combines TRBV5-1 with TRBJ1-1, with a tentative D call TRBD1 (5 bases). The receptor was isolated from a woman between 40 and 55 years old in good health and CMV-seropositive. The sample comprised PBMCs. For the CDR3, the DNA is TGCGCCAGCAGCTTGGGACAGAGAGACACTGAAGCTTTCTTT. The encoded protein is CASSLGQRDTEAFF. The variable domain in full, completed from reference TRBV5-1 and TRBJ1-1, reads KAGVTQTPRYLIKTRGQQVTLSCSPISGHRSVSWYQQTPGQGLQFLFEYFSETQRNKGNFPGRFSGRQFSNSRSEMNVSTLELGDSALYLCASSLGQRDTEAFFGQGTRLTVV.